This T cell receptor (beta chain) comes out of a study of blood T cell repertoires in COVID-19 (dated by TCRdb to 2020 to 2022). Notes on the research overall: Collaborator samples came from the United States, Italy and Spain and covered acute and convalescent phases of COVID-19. The prospective study material was composed of cDNA or gDNA derived from T cells, B-cell-depleted T cells, or PBMCs. Subjects who had been exposed to COVID-19, were actively infected with it, or had recovered from it provided the deeply sampled blood TCRbeta repertoires that made up the dataset. The repertoires were released in a freely available public database intended as a resource for research on the immune response to SARS-CoV-2. Samples came from the ongoing ImmuneRACE study (first 160 participants) plus 1,254 subjects from 6 global collaborators. A de-identified subject ID, COVID-19 status, age in years and sex were almost always included in the sample metadata. Where available, HLA class I and class II types were obtained from metadata supplied by the sample provider rather than from assay-based typing. Study-wide conclusions, independent of this receptor: The amount of clinical and demographic metadata varied by source and participant and was provided uncurated.

The table lists this clone with a few counts. This receptor's antigen is unknown. Base qualities are missing; no much larger clone stands one base away. The immunoSEQ Assay, a bias-controlled multiplex PCR, was used to amplify TCRbeta CDR3 regions from genomic DNA. Per the authors' processing: The number of nucleated cells in each sample was estimated from the amplification of reference gene primers within the assay. To quantify the absolute abundance of each unique TCRbeta CDR3 rearrangement, sequence reads were collapsed and filtered. For each sample, productive Simpson clonality was calculated by taking the square root of Simpson's diversity index across productive rearrangements. In its TCRdb copy, this immuneACCESS table keeps in-frame sequences only and misses some clones. Where compared with another copy, unresolved V genes explain less than half of these, and the others have no known cause. V, J and clone size are taken as reported in that table, and D and trimming were inferred from the DNA itself. For this sample the table gives 90,000 to 110,000 clones, of which roughly 80% were detected only once. The top ten clonotypes cover 3.5% to 5% of the sample.

Collaborating institutions collected whole blood in K2EDTA tubes following their own protocols. For TCRbeta analysis, collaborators shipped samples in one of three forms: frozen whole blood, isolated PBMCs, or DNA extracted from either of those sample types. CDR1 MNHEY and CDR2 SVGAGI are derived from the germline V gene. Its CDR3 holds 13 amino acids, cysteine through phenylalanine. Here the CDR3 DNA is all that survives: 39 bases in frame from base 1. V and J are truncated by 2 bases and 9 bases respectively, leaving an intervening sequence of 12 bases. Recombination linked TRBV6-5 to TRBJ2-3, with TRBD2 tentatively as D gene (6 bases match). The receptor comes from a human donor in a cohort sampled during active or convalescent COVID-19. Sequencing was carried out using peripheral blood. Here the CDR3 is given as CASSYRDSDTQYF. The nucleotide sequence reads as follows: TGTGCCAGCAGTTACAGGGACTCCGACACGCAGTATTTT.